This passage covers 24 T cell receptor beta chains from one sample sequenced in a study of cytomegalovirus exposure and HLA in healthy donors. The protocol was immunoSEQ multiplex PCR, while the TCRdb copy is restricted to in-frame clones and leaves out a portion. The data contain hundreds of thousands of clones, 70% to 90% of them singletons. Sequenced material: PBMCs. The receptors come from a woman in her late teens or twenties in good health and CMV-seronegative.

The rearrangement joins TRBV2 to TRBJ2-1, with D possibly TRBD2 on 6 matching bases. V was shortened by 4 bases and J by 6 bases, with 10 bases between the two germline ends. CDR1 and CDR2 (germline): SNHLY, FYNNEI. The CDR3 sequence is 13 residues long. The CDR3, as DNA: TGTGCCAGCAGTGGGGAGGTATCCAATGAGCAGTTCTTC. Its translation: CASSGEVSNEQFF.

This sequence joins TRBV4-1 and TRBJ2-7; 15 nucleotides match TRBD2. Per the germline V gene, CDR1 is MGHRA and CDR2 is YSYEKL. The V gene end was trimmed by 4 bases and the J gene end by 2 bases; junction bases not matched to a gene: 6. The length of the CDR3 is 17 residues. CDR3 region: CASSPGTSGRSAYEQYF. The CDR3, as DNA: TGCGCCAGCAGCCCCGGGACTAGCGGGAGGTCCGCCTACGAGCAGTACTTC.

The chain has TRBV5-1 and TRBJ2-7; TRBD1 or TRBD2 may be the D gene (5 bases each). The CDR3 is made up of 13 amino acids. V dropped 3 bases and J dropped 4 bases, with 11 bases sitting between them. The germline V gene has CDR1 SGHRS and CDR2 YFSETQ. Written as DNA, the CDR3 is TGCGCCAGCAGCTGGGGGTCGGGGTACGAGCAGTACTTC. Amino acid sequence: CASSWGSGYEQYF.

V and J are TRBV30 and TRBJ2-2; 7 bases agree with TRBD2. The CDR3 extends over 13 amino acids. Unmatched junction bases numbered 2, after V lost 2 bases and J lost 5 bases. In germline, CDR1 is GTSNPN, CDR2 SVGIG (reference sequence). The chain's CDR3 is CAWSYSGTGELFF. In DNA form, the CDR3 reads TGTGCCTGGAGTTATAGCGGGACCGGGGAGCTGTTTTTT.

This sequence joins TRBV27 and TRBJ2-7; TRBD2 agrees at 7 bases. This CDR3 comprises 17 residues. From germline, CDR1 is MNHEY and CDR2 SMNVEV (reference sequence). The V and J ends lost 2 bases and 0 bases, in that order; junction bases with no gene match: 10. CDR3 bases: TGTGCCAGCAGTTTAGGAGTAGGGGAGGGGCTCTCCTACGAGCAGTACTTC. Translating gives CASSLGVGEGLSYEQYF.

DNA of the CDR3: TGTGCCAGCAGTATGACAGGGGGTCGAGACACCATATATTTT. It translates to CASSMTGGRDTIYF. This chain connects TRBV6-1 to TRBJ1-3; 9 bases are shared with TRBD1. The V segment lost 5 bases and the J segment 8 bases; nucleotides outside the gene matches: 7. Germline-derived CDR1 and CDR2 are MNHNS and SASEGT. The CDR3 runs 14 residues.

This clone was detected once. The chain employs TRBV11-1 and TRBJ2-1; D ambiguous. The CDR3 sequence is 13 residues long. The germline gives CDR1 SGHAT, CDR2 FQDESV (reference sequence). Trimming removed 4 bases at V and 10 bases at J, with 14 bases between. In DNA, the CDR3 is TGTGCCAGCAGCTGGGCCTCGTCTGGGGAGCAGTTCTTC. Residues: CASSWASSGEQFF.

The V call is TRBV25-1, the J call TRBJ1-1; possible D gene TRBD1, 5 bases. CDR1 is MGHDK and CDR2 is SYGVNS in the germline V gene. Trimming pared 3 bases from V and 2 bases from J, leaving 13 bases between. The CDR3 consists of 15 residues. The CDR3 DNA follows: TGTGCCAGCAGTGATCGCTGGAGGGGTAACACTGAAGCTTTCTTT. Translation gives CASSDRWRGNTEAFF. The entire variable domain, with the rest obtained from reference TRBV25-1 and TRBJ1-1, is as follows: EADIYQTPRYLVIGTGKKITLECSQTMGHDKMYWYQQDPGMELHLIHYSYGVNSTEKGDLSSESTVSRIRTEHFPLTLESARPSHTSQYLCASSDRWRGNTEAFFGQGTRLTVV.

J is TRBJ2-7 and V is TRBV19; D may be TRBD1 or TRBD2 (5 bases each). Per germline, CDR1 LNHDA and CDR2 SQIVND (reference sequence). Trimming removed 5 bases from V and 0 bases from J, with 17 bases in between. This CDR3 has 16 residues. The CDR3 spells CASSPRPLGGSYEQYF. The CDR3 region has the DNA TGTGCCAGTAGTCCGCGGCCCCTTGGGGGCTCCTACGAGCAGTACTTC.

The CDR3 nucleotides read TGTGCCAGCGCTTTGAAGGCACTACTGCGGGACTGGCAAGAGACCCAGTACTTC. Protein sequence: CASALKALLRDWQETQYF. The V and J genes are TRBV7-8 and TRBJ2-5; D is possibly TRBD2 (6 bases). Germline V gene sequence: CDR1 SGHVS, CDR2 FQNEAQ. This CDR3 region has 18 residues. Trimming cost V 8 bases and J 2 bases, with 27 bases left between them.

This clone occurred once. DNA of the CDR3: TGTGCCATCAGGTCAGGACAGGGGGATGGGACCCAGTACTTC. It specifies CAIRSGQGDGTQYF. The chain recombines TRBV10-3 with TRBJ2-5, with TRBD1 matching over 10 bases. This CDR3 contains 14 residues. V trimming: 6 bases; J trimming: 7 bases; junction bases outside the gene matches: 8. CDR1 ENHRY and CDR2 SYGVKD come from the germline V gene.

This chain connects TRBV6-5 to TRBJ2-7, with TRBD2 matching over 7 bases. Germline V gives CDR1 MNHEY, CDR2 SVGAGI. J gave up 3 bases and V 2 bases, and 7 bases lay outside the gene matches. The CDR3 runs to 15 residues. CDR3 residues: CASSYGGGPDYEQYF. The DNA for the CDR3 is TGTGCCAGCAGTTACGGGGGGGGACCGGACTACGAGCAGTACTTC.

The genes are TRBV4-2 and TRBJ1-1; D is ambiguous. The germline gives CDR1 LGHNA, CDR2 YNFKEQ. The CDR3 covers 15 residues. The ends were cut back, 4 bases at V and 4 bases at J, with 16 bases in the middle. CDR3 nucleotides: TGTGCCAGCAGCCTCATCGGAGGGTGGCGCACTGAAGCTTTCTTT. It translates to CASSLIGGWRTEAFF.

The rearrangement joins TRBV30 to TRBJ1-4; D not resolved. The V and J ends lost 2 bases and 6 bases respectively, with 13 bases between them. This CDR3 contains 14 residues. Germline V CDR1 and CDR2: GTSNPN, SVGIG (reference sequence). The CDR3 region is CAWSPRIIDEKLFF. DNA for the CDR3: TGTGCCTGGAGTCCCCGGATTATCGATGAAAAACTGTTTTTT.

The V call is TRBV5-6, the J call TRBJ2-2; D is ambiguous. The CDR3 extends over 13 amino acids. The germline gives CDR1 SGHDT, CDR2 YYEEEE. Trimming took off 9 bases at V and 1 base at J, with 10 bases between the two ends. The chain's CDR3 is CATRTGNTGELFF. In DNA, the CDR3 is TGTGCCACCCGGACGGGGAACACCGGGGAGCTGTTTTTT.

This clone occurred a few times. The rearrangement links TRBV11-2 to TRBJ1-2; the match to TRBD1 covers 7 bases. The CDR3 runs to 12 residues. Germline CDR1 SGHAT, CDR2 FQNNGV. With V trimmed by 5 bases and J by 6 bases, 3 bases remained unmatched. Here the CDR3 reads CASSRTGDGYTF. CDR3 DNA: TGTGCCAGCAGCCGTACAGGGGATGGCTACACCTTC.

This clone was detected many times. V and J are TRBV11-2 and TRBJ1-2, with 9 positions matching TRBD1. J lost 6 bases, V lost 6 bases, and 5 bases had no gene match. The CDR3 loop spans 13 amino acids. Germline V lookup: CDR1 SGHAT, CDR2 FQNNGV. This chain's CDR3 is CASRQTGGDGYTF. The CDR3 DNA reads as TGTGCCAGCAGACAAACAGGGGGCGATGGCTACACCTTC. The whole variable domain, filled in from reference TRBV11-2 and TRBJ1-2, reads EAGVAQSPRYKIIEKRQSVAFWCNPISGHATLYWYQQILGQGPKLLIQFQNNGVVDDSQLPKDRFSAERLKGVDSTLKIQPAKLEDSAVYLCASRQTGGDGYTFGSGTRLTVV.

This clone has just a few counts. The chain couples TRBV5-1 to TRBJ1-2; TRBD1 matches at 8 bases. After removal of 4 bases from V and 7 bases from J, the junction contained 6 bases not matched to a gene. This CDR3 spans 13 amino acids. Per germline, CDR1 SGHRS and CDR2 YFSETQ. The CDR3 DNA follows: TGCGCCAGCAGCCCTTGGACAGGGTCTGGCTACACCTTC. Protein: CASSPWTGSGYTF. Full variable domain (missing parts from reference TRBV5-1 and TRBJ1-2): KAGVTQTPRYLIKTRGQQVTLSCSPISGHRSVSWYQQTPGQGLQFLFEYFSETQRNKGNFPGRFSGRQFSNSRSEMNVSTLELGDSALYLCASSPWTGSGYTFGSGTRLTVV.

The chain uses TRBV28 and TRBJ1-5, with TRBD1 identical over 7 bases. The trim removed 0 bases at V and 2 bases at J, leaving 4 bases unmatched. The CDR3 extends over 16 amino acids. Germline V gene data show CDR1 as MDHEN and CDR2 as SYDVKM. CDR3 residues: CASSLWTGQGNQPQHF. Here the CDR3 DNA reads TGTGCCAGCAGTTTATGGACAGGGCAAGGCAATCAGCCCCAGCATTTT.

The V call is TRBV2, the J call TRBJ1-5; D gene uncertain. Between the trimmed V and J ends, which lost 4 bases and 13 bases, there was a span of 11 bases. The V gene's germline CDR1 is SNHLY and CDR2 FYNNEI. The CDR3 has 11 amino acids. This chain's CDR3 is CASSVVAEQHF. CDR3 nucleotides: TGTGCCAGCAGTGTCGTGGCGGAACAGCATTTT.

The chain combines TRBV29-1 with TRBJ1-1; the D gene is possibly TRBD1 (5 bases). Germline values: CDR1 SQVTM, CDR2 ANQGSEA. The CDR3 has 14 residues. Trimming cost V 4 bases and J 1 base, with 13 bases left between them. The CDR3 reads CSVARGTGNTEAFF. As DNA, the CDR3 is TGCAGCGTTGCGAGAGGGACTGGGAACACTGAAGCTTTCTTT.

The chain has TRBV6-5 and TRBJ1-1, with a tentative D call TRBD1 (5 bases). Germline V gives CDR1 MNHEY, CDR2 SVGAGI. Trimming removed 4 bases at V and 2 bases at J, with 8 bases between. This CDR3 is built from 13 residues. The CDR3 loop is CASSWQGNTEAFF. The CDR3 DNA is TGTGCCAGCAGTTGGCAGGGCAACACTGAAGCTTTCTTT.

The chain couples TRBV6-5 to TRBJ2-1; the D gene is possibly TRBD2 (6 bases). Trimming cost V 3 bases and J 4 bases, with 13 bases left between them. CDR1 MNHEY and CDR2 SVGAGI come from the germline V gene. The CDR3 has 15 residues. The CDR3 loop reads CASSYWRVPYNEQFF. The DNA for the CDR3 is TGTGCCAGCAGTTATTGGAGGGTCCCATACAATGAGCAGTTCTTC.

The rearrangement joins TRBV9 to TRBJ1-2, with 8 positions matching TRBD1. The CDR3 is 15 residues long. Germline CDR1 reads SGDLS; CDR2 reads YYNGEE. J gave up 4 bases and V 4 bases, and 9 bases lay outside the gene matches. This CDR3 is CASSSQRDRTYGYTF. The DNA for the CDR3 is TGTGCCAGCAGCTCTCAACGGGACAGGACCTATGGCTACACCTTC.